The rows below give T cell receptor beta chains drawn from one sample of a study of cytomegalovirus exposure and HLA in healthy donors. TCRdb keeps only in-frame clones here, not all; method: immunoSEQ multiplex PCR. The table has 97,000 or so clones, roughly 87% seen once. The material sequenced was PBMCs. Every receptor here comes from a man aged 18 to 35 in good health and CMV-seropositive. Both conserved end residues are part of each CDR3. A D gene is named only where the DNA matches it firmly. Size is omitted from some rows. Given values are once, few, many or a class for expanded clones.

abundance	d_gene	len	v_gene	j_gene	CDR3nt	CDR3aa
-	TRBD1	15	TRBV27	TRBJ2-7	TGTGCCAGCAGCCAAAGGACAGGGCTGCCCTACGAGCAGTACTTC	CASSQRTGLPYEQYF
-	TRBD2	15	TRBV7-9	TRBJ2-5	TGTGCCAGCAGCTTAGCGCTTGGGGAGGGAGAGACCCAGTACTTC	CASSLALGEGETQYF
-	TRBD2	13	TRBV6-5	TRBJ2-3	TGTGCCAGCAGACCTAGCGGCCCCGATACGCAGTATTTT	CASRPSGPDTQYF
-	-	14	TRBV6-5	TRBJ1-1	TGTGCCAGCAGTTACTCGTCGTGGAACACTGAAGCTTTCTTT	CASSYSSWNTEAFF
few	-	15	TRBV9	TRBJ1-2	TGTGCCAGCAGCGTAGATAGGGGATTGGGCTATGGCTACACCTTC	CASSVDRGLGYGYTF
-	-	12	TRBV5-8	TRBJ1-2	TGTGCCAGCAGCTTGGGGCAGGATGGCTACACCTTC	CASSLGQDGYTF
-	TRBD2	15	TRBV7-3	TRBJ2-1	TGTGCCAGCAGCTTGAGACTAGCGAACTACAATGAGCAGTTCTTC	CASSLRLANYNEQFF
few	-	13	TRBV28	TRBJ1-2	TGTGCCAGCAGTGGGACTGGAAACTATGGCTACACCTTC	CASSGTGNYGYTF
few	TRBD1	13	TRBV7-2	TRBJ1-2	TGTGCCAGCAGCCCGAAGACAGGGGATGGCTACACCTTC	CASSPKTGDGYTF
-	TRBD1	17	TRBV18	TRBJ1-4	TGTGCCAGCTCACCACTAATTGGGACAGGGGTTAATGAAAAACTGTTTTTT	CASSPLIGTGVNEKLFF
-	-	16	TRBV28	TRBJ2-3	TGTGCCAGCAAACACGTCCCTAGGTTAAACGCAGATACGCAGTATTTT	CASKHVPRLNADTQYF
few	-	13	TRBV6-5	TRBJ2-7	TGTGCCAGCAGTGCAGGGTTCGCCGACGAGCAGTACTTC	CASSAGFADEQYF
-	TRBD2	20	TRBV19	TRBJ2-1	TGTGCCAGTAGTATTAGGGGACTAGCGGGAGAATTTACGGCGTACAATGAGCAGTTCTTC	CASSIRGLAGEFTAYNEQFF
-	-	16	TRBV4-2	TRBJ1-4	TGTGCCAGCAGCCAAGACGTCCAGGGAAGTAATGAAAAACTGTTTTTT	CASSQDVQGSNEKLFF
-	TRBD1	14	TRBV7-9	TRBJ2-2	TGTGCCAGATCCGGACAGGGGGATACCGGGGAGCTGTTTTTT	CARSGQGDTGELFF
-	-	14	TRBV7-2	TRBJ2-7	TGTGCCAGCAGCTTAACCGGACAGTCCTACGAGCAGTACTTC	CASSLTGQSYEQYF
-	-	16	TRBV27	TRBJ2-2	TGTGCCAGCAGTAGAGGAGCCGGGGCGAACACCGGGGAGCTGTTTTTT	CASSRGAGANTGELFF
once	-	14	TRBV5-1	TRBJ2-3	TGCGCCAGCAGCTTGGGTCATGGCACAGATACGCAGTATTTT	CASSLGHGTDTQYF
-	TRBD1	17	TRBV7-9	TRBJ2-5	TGTGCCAGCAGCCATGTGACAGTGGGACAGGTCCAAGAGACCCAGTACTTC	CASSHVTVGQVQETQYF
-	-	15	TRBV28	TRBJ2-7	TGTGCCAGCAGTTTAGGTGGGGAGATTTTATACGAGCAGTACTTC	CASSLGGEILYEQYF
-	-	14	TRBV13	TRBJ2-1	TGTGCCAGCAGCTTGCAGAGGACAGTTAATGAGCAGTTCTTC	CASSLQRTVNEQFF
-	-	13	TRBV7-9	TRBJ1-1	TGTGCCAGCAGCGGAGGACAGTACACTGAAGCTTTCTTT	CASSGGQYTEAFF
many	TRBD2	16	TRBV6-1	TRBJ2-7	TGTGCCAGCAGTGAAGCTTCGGGGGGGGGCGCCTACGAGCAGTACTTC	CASSEASGGGAYEQYF
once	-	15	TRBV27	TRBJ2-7	TGTGCCAGCGCGCGCGAGGACAGAACCTACTACGAGCAGTACTTC	CASAREDRTYYEQYF
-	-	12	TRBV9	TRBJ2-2	TGTGCCAGCAGCGACAGGACCGGGGAGCTGTTTTTT	CASSDRTGELFF
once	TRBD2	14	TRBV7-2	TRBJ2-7	TGTGCCAGCAGCCAGACTAGCGGCACCTACGAGCAGTACTTC	CASSQTSGTYEQYF
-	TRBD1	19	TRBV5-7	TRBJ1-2	TGTGCCAGCAGCCTACATACCCCGGGACAGGGGAGAGCTAACTATGGCTACACCTTC	CASSLHTPGQGRANYGYTF
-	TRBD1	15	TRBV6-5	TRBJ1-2	TGTGCCAGCAGCCGAGGACAGGGGGGTATGAAGGGCTACACCTTC	CASSRGQGGMKGYTF
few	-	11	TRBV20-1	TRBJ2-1	TGCAGTGCTAGTCCCGGGGGGCCGGAGTTCTTC	CSASPGGPEFF
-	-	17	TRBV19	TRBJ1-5	TGTGCCAGTAGTATAGCGGCAGGGGCGCGTAGCAATCAGCCCCAGCATTTT	CASSIAAGARSNQPQHF
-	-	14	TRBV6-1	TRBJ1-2	TGTGCCAGTACTTCGACGGGGGTCCTCTATGGCTACACCTTC	CASTSTGVLYGYTF
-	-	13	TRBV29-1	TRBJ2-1	TGCAGCGTTGAGAGGAGCTCCTACAATGAGCAGTTCTTC	CSVERSSYNEQFF
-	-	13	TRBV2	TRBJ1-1	TGTGCCAGCAAGAGGGCGGTGAGAACTGAAGCTTTCTTT	CASKRAVRTEAFF
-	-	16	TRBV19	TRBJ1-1	TGTGCCAGTAGTACATTGCGCGGGGTCATGAACACTGAAGCTTTCTTT	CASSTLRGVMNTEAFF
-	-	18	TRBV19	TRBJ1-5	TGTGCCAGTAGCAATACTGGGGGCGGAAGGTATAGCAATCAGCCCCAGCATTTT	CASSNTGGGRYSNQPQHF
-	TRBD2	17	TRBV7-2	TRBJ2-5	TGTGCCAGCAGCCTGCACCCGCGGGGGGGCCCCCAAGAGACCCAGTACTTC	CASSLHPRGGPQETQYF
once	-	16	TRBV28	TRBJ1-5	TGTGCCAGCAGTTTTCCCGACATGATGGGCAATCAGCCCCAGCATTTT	CASSFPDMMGNQPQHF
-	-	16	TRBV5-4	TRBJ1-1	TGTGCCAGCAGCTGGGGCGCAGGGTTCGGGAACACTGAAGCTTTCTTT	CASSWGAGFGNTEAFF
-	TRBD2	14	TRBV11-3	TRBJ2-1	TGTGCCAGCAGCTTAAGACTAGCACTAAATGAGCAGTTCTTC	CASSLRLALNEQFF
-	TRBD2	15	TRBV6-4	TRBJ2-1	TGTGCCAGCAGTTCCCTCGGGGGGAGCTACAATGAGCAGTTCTTC	CASSSLGGSYNEQFF
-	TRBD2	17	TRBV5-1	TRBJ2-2	TGCGCCAGCAGCGGACTAGCGGGGTACGCGAACACCGGGGAGCTGTTTTTT	CASSGLAGYANTGELFF
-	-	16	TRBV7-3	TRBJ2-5	TGTGCCAGCAGCCGACGCCCCGCGGGCACGGAAGAGACCCAGTACTTC	CASSRRPAGTEETQYF
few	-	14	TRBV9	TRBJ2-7	TGTGCCAGCAGCGGACCGGACAGCTCCTACGAGCAGTACTTC	CASSGPDSSYEQYF
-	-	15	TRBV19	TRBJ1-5	TGTGCCAGTAGTATACAAACAGGGCCAGGTCAGCCCCAGCATTTT	CASSIQTGPGQPQHF
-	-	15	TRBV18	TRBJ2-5	TGTGCCAGCTCACCTCAGCGGTTATACCAAGAGACCCAGTACTTC	CASSPQRLYQETQYF
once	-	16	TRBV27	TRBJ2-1	TGTGCCAGCAGTCTCCAGAGGGCGTCGCCGAGGAATGAGCAGTTCTTC	CASSLQRASPRNEQFF
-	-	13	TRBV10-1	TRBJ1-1	TGCGCCAGCAGTGATGAGAAAAACACTGAAGCTTTCTTT	CASSDEKNTEAFF
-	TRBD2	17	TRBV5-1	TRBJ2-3	TGCGCCAGCAGCTTACTAGCGGGGGGGCCTAGCGAAGATACGCAGTATTTT	CASSLLAGGPSEDTQYF
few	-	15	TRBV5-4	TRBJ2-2	TGTGCCAGCAGCTTGTATGCGGGAAGAACCGGGGAGCTGTTTTTT	CASSLYAGRTGELFF
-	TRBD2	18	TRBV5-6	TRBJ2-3	TGTGCCAGCAGTCTCCTTCAGGGACTAGCGGGGGCCACAGATACGCAGTATTTT	CASSLLQGLAGATDTQYF
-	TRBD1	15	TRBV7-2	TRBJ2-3	TGTGCCAGCAGCTTAGGGGACAGTAGCACAGATACGCAGTATTTT	CASSLGDSSTDTQYF
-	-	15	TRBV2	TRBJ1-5	TGTGCCAGCAGCGCCGGACAAATTAGCAATCAGCCCCAGCATTTT	CASSAGQISNQPQHF
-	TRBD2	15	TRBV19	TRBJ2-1	TGTGCCAGTAGGCCTCGGGGGGGCCGTTACAATGAGCAGTTCTTC	CASRPRGGRYNEQFF
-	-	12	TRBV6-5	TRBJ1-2	TGTGCCAGCAGCGACAGTGGATATGGCTACACCTTC	CASSDSGYGYTF